The entry below gives a single T cell receptor beta chain sequence along with its context. The antigen is not known. A junction end diverges from the germline sequence, so it may reflect a read error. The sample originates from a study of T cells in Graves' hyperthyroidism and ophthalmopathy. Findings and limits, study-wide: The model made its ophthalmopathy prediction, and onset followed a median approximately six months later.

RNA transcripts provided the source from which TCR beta CDR3 regions were amplified. The primer set for the first-round RT-PCR of the TCR CDR3 was HTBI. TCRdb reanalysed the multiplex PCR reads using MiXCR and keeps one entry per CDR3 protein. The sample has roughly 580,000 distinct CDR3 sequences; about half are singletons. The germline CDR1 and CDR2 sequences are DFQATT and SNEGSKA (reference sequence). This CDR3 comprises 14 residues. Stable Graves' hyperthyroidism denoted no ophthalmopathy progression over 18 months. Uncontrolled infection, other autoimmune disease, pregnancy and lactation each barred patients from inclusion.

The chain joins TRBV20-1 to TRBJ2-5; 10 bases line up with TRBD2. The sequence came from a woman between 18 and 29 years old with Graves' hyperthyroidism. Sample: peripheral blood or thyroid tissue (not recorded which). The DNA for the CDR3 is TGCAGTGCTAGGCTAGCGGGAGTCCAAGAGACCCGGTACTTC. It encodes CSARLAGVQETRYF.